The rows below give T cell receptor beta chains drawn from one sample of a study of metastatic and nonmetastatic thyroid tumors. Using MiXCR, TCRdb reanalyzed the PCR reads. The data show about 13,000 clones, 26% seen once. Source material: tumor tissue. The receptors were sampled from a female donor with papillary thyroid cancer or a benign thyroid nodule (not recorded which). Some clones in this sample may be carry-over from other donors' samples. Each CDR3 is given with its conserved first and last residue. D genes are given only for firm matches. Size is omitted from some rows. Given values are once, few, many or a class for expanded clones.

DNA: TGTGCCAGCAGGGGTAGCGGGTGGAGCTCCTACAATGAGCAGTTCTTC; CDR3: CASRGSGWSSYNEQFF; length: 16; size: -; D: TRBD2; J: TRBJ2-1; V: TRBV12-3/TRBV12-4
DNA: TGTGCCAGCAGTTTATCTGGTGACAATCAGCCCCAGCATTTT; CDR3: CASSLSGDNQPQHF; length: 14; size: -; D: -; J: TRBJ1-5; V: TRBV12-3/TRBV12-4
DNA: TGTGCCAGCAGTTCAAATGGACAGGAAGGGAACACTGAAGCTTTCTTT; CDR3: CASSSNGQEGNTEAFF; length: 16; size: -; D: TRBD1; J: TRBJ1-1; V: TRBV6-1
DNA: TGCGCCAGCAGCGAACGGGGGCCGGCCTACGAGCAGTACTTC; CDR3: CASSERGPAYEQYF; length: 14; size: once; D: -; J: TRBJ2-7; V: TRBV5-1
DNA: TGTGCCAGCAGCCTAGCGGCAGATACGCAGTATTTT; CDR3: CASSLAADTQYF; length: 12; size: many; D: TRBD2; J: TRBJ2-3; V: TRBV7-6
DNA: TGTGCCAGCAGCCCCCATATCGGGAGGGCGATTAATGAGCAGTTCTTC; CDR3: CASSPHIGRAINEQFF; length: 16; size: -; D: TRBD2; J: TRBJ2-1; V: TRBV11-1
DNA: TGCGCCAGCAGCTCTAGGACAGCGAACACTGAAGCTTTCTTT; CDR3: CASSSRTANTEAFF; length: 14; size: medium-sized; D: -; J: TRBJ1-1; V: TRBV5-1
DNA: TGTGCCACCAGCAGAGATCGAGGGGGTTACGCAGTCTACGAGCAGTACTTC; CDR3: CATSRDRGGYAVYEQYF; length: 17; size: -; D: -; J: TRBJ2-7; V: TRBV15
DNA: TGTGCCAGCAGTGACAGGGGCATGAACACTGAAGCTTTCTTT; CDR3: CASSDRGMNTEAFF; length: 14; size: -; D: TRBD1; J: TRBJ1-1; V: TRBV7-9
DNA: TGTGCCTGGAGCGCTAGCACGAACACCGGGGAGCTGTTTTTT; CDR3: CAWSASTNTGELFF; length: 14; size: -; D: -; J: TRBJ2-2; V: TRBV30
DNA: TGTGCCAGCAGCCCGCAGACTAGGGGAGAGACCCAGTACTTC; CDR3: CASSPQTRGETQYF; length: 14; size: few; D: -; J: TRBJ2-5; V: TRBV5-4
DNA: TGCGCCAGCAGTGAAGGGGACAGGGAGCCTGCCACTGAAGATTTCTTT; CDR3: CASSEGDREPATEDFF; length: 16; size: -; D: TRBD1; J: TRBJ1-1; V: TRBV10-1
DNA: TGCAGTTCCCGGGGGATTAGCTCCTACGAGCAGTACTTC; CDR3: CSSRGISSYEQYF; length: 13; size: -; D: -; J: TRBJ2-7; V: TRBV20-1
DNA: TGTGCCAGCAGCCCGGGACAGGGGGCTAACTATGGCTACACCTTC; CDR3: CASSPGQGANYGYTF; length: 15; size: -; D: TRBD1; J: TRBJ1-2; V: TRBV9